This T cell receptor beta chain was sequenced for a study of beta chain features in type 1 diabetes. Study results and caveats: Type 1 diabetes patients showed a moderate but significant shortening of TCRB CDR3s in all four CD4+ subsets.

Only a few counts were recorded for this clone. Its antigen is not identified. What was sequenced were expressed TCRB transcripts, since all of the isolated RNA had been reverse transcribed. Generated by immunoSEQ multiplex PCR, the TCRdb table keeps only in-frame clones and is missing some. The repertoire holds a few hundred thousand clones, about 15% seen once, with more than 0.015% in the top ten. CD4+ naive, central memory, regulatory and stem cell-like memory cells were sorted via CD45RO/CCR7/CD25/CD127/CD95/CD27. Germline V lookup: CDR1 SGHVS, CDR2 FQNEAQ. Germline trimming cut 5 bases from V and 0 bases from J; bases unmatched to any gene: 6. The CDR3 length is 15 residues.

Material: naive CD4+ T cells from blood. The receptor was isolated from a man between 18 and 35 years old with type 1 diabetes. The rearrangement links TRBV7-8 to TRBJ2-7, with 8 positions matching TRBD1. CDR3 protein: CASSTGQGLSYEQYF. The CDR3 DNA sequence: TGTGCCAGCAGCACAGGACAGGGTCTCTCCTACGAGCAGTACTTC.